The 16 T cell receptor beta chains listed next were all sequenced from one sample in a study of T-cell reconstitution after alpha-beta-depleted transplantation in children. Unique molecular identifiers were incorporated during preparation of the TCRbeta library. TCRdb independently ran MiXCR on the PCR reads; one entry per CDR3 protein. The sample records around 960,000 distinct CDR3 sequences, roughly 29% being singletons. The material sequenced was PBMCs, mostly from graft donor cells, taken 360 days after TCRalphabeta/CD19-depleted stem cell transplant. The receptors originated from a boy under three years old who had a stem cell transplant for SCID, so the T cells may come from the graft donor.

The V gene is TRBV13, the J gene TRBJ1-3; D gene unclear. Germline V gives CDR1 PRHDT, CDR2 FYEKMQ (reference sequence). CDR3 size: 14 residues. Between the trimmed V and J ends, which lost 6 bases and 0 bases, there was a span of 9 bases. The CDR3: CASRGDLSGNTIYF. For the CDR3, the DNA is TGTGCCAGCAGGGGAGACCTCTCTGGAAACACCATATATTTT.

The chain joins TRBV18 to TRBJ2-1; 7 nucleotides line up with TRBD1. V was clipped by 4 bases and J by 3 bases; unmatched bases: 3. The CDR3 loop spans 14 amino acids. Germline CDR1 and CDR2: KGHSH and LQKENI. The CDR3, as DNA: TGTGCCAGCTCACGACAGGGCCGCTACAATGAGCAGTTCTTC. As protein: CASSRQGRYNEQFF.

V usage is TRBV7-6 and J usage is TRBJ2-5, with 8 bases aligning to TRBD2. The V gene end was trimmed by 3 bases and the J gene end by 6 bases; junction bases not matched to a gene: 9. The CDR3 spans 15 residues. Germline assignment: CDR1 SGHVS and CDR2 FNYEAQ. The CDR3 spells CASSFPSSGGQTQYF. The CDR3 DNA reads as TGTGCCAGCAGCTTTCCCTCCAGCGGGGGACAGACCCAGTACTTC. The full variable domain, in which reference TRBV7-6 and TRBJ2-5 provide the parts outside the CDR3, is GAGVSQSPRYKVTKRGQDVALRCDPISGHVSLYWYRQALGQGPEFLTYFNYEAQQDKSGLPNDRFSAERPEGSISTLTIQRTEQRDSAMYRCASSFPSSGGQTQYFGPGTRLLVL.

The rearrangement uses TRBV12-3 or TRBV12-4 and TRBJ2-2; 8 nucleotides match TRBD1. With 7 bases clipped from V and 4 bases from J, the junction kept 8 bases outside the gene matches. The CDR3 extends over 15 amino acids. CDR3 region: CASTKQGVSTGELFF. The CDR3 bases are TGTGCCAGCACTAAACAGGGGGTTTCCACCGGGGAGCTGTTTTTT.

The chain carries TRBV5-1 and TRBJ2-3; D unresolved. CDR3 length: 15 residues. V was pared by 0 bases and J by 2 bases, with 10 bases between. The germline V gene encodes CDR1 SGHRS and CDR2 YFSETQ. CDR3 sequence reads: CASSLGSPATDTQYF. CDR3 DNA: TGCGCCAGCAGCTTGGGCAGCCCAGCCACAGATACGCAGTATTTT.

This clonotype was seen more than once but under ten times. This chain links TRBV12-3 or TRBV12-4 with TRBJ2-5; 9 bases are shared with TRBD1. Trimming cost V 6 bases and J 5 bases; bases outside gene matches: 7. The CDR3 length is 14 residues. CDR3 sequence reads: CASRTGQGWETQYF. DNA for the CDR3: TGTGCCAGCAGAACGGGACAGGGCTGGGAGACCCAGTACTTC.

Only a few counts were recorded for this clonotype. J is TRBJ2-7 and V is TRBV12-3 or TRBV12-4; 11 bases line up with TRBD1. This CDR3 comprises 16 residues. The ends lost 5 bases at V and 2 bases at J; junction bases unmatched: 8. The chain's CDR3 is CASSLMPGQGAYEQYF. CDR3 nucleotide sequence: TGTGCCAGCAGTCTAATGCCGGGACAGGGGGCCTACGAGCAGTACTTC.

CDR3 amino acids: CASSLASGNYGYTF. CDR3 nucleotide sequence: TGTGCCAGCAGCTTAGCGTCTGGAAACTATGGCTACACCTTC. V and J are TRBV7-2 and TRBJ1-2; D is unclear. V was shortened by 0 bases and J by 2 bases, with 7 bases between the two germline ends. CDR3 size: 14 residues. CDR1 and CDR2 from the germline V gene are SGHTA and FQGNSA.

This CDR3 reads CASGVSGANVLTF. CDR3 in DNA: TGTGCCAGCGGAGTCTCTGGGGCCAACGTCCTGACTTTC. The chain links TRBV6-1 to TRBJ2-6; no firm D call. Trimming left V 8 bases short and J 0 bases short, with 5 bases between. Germline V gives CDR1 MNHNS, CDR2 SASEGT. The CDR3 totals 13 residues.

This clonotype was observed a few times. V is TRBV28 and J is TRBJ2-3; TRBD2 matches at 8 bases. CDR3 length: 15 amino acids. Trimming cost V 5 bases and J 3 bases; bases outside gene matches: 7. The V gene's germline CDR1 is MDHEN and CDR2 SYDVKM. CDR3 in DNA: TGTGCCAGCAGTCGGGGGGGCCGTAGGACAGATACGCAGTATTTT. Amino acid sequence: CASSRGGRRTDTQYF.

This clonotype was seen a handful of times. This rearrangement joins TRBV12-3 or TRBV12-4 to TRBJ2-2; the match to TRBD1 covers 12 bases. With 3 bases clipped from V and 7 bases from J, the junction kept 3 bases outside the gene matches. CDR3 size: 15 residues. The CDR3 spells CASSFGTGGIGELFF. The CDR3 nucleotides are TGTGCCAGCAGTTTTGGGACAGGGGGCATCGGGGAGCTGTTTTTT.

This clonotype was picked up one time. One junction end disagrees with the germline gene, perhaps due to a read error. This chain joins TRBV9 and TRBJ1-1, with D possibly being TRBD1 (5 bases). The CDR3 has 14 residues. Germline CDR1 and CDR2: SGDLS and YYNGEE. CDR3 residues: CASIVEQGNTEAFF. CDR3 nucleotides: TGTGCCAGCATCGTAGAGCAGGGGAACACTGAAGCTTTCTTT.

This chain uses TRBV9 with TRBJ2-5; perhaps D is TRBD1 or TRBD2 (5 bases each). Germline CDR1 and CDR2: SGDLS and YYNGEE. This CDR3 spans 16 amino acids. Trimming took 3 bases from V and 2 from J, leaving 17 bases between them. The CDR3 DNA follows: TGTGCCAGCAGCGCCGTAGGGGCCGGAGGACAAGAGACCCAGTACTTC. Protein sequence: CASSAVGAGGQETQYF. Based on the CDR3 plus reference TRBV9 and TRBJ2-5, the full variable domain is DSGVTQTPKHLITATGQRVTLRCSPRSGDLSVYWYQQSLDQGLQFLIQYYNGEERAKGNILERFSAQQFPDLHSELNLSSLELGDSALYFCASSAVGAGGQETQYFGPGTRLLVL.

The chain uses TRBV15 and TRBJ1-2; D perhaps matches TRBD1 (5 bases). Germline assignment: CDR1 LNHNV and CDR2 YYDKDF (reference sequence). Trimming removed 0 bases from V and 4 bases from J, with 9 bases in between. The CDR3 loop spans 14 amino acids. As DNA, the CDR3 is TGTGCCACCAGCAGAGATGGGGGGGGCTATGGCTACACCTTC. Amino acids: CATSRDGGGYGYTF.

This rearrangement joins TRBV5-5 to TRBJ2-1, with a tentative D call TRBD2 (5 bases). Germline V gene sequence: CDR1 SGHKS, CDR2 YYEKEE (reference sequence). The length of the CDR3 is 16 residues. Trimming pared 4 bases from V and 0 bases from J, leaving 14 bases between. The CDR3 protein is CASSRPDSYSYNEQFF. The CDR3 DNA is TGTGCCAGCAGCCGCCCGGACTCGTACTCCTACAATGAGCAGTTCTTC.

This chain uses TRBV12-3 or TRBV12-4 with TRBJ2-7; possible D gene TRBD2, 6 bases. This CDR3 has 13 amino acids. V was pared by 5 bases and J by 4 bases, with 12 bases between. The CDR3 reads CASSLGGWYEQYF. The DNA of the CDR3 is TGTGCCAGCAGTCTCGGAGGGTGGTACGAGCAGTACTTC.